This T cell receptor beta chain is drawn from a study of cytomegalovirus exposure and HLA in healthy donors. About the study: Of all 380 or so donors who were genotyped, 75% to 90% belonged to the Caucasian-associated ancestry cluster.

Study results and limitations: Later analysis reportedly placed an Asian-associated ancestry cluster below the roughly 670-donor mean in N-insertions. Other equally common chains were less clonally expanded than HLA-associated TCR beta chains, a later analysis showed.

As to this clone: Antigen: not known.

Germline values: CDR1 SGHRS, CDR2 YFSETQ. The CDR3 has 14 amino acids. J lost 7 bases, V lost 3 bases, and 6 bases had no gene match. PCR was performed using 60 Vbeta and 13 Jbeta primers. Per the original data handling: Around 9.9 million shared chains were among the about 80 million unique TCR beta chains that a later analysis counted. Produced via immunoSEQ multiplex PCR; TCRdb's table is partial and in-frame only. The V and J calls and clone size are taken from that table; D and trimming were inferred from the DNA. This table has approximately 150,000 clones, roughly four fifths appearing once. The sequenced material came from PBMCs. The V call is TRBV5-1, the J call TRBJ1-1; TRBD1 agrees at 10 bases. The clonotype was recovered from a woman in her 40s in good health and CMV-seronegative. The CDR3 reads CASSSWTGGDEAFF. CDR3 nucleotides: TGCGCCAGCAGCTCCTGGACAGGGGGAGATGAAGCTTTCTTT.